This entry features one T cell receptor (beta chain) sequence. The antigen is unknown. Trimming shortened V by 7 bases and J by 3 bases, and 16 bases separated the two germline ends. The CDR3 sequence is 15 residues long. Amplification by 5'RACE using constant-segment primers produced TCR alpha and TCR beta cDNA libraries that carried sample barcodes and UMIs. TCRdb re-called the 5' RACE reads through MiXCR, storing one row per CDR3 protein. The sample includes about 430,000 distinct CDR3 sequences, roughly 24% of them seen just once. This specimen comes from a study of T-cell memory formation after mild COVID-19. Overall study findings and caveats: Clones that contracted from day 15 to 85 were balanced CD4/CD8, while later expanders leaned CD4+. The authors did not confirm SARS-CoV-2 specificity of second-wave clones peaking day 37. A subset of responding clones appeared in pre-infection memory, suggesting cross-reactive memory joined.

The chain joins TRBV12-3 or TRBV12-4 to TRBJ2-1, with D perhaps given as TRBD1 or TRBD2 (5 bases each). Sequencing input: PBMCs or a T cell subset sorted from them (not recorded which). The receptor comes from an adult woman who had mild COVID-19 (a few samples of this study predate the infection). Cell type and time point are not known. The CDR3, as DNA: TGTGCCAGCACCGCCCTCCCGGGGCTCTACAATGAGCAGTTCTTC. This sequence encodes CASTALPGLYNEQFF.